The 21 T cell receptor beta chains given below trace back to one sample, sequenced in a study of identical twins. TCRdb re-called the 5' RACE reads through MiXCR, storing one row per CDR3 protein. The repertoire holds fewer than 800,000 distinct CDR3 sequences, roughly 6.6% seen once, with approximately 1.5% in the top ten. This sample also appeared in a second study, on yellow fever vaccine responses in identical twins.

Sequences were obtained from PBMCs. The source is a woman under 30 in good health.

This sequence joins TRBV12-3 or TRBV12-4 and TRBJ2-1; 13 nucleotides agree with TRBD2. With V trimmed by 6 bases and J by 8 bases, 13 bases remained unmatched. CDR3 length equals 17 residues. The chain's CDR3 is CASRKGTSGKGMYEQFF. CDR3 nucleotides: TGTGCCAGCAGGAAGGGGACTAGCGGGAAAGGGATGTATGAGCAGTTCTTC.

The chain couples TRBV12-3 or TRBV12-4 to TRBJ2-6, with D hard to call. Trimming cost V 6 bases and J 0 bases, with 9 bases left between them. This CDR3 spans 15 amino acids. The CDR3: CASRSVLSGANVLTF. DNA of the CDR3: TGTGCCAGCAGGTCAGTGCTCTCTGGGGCCAACGTCCTGACTTTC.

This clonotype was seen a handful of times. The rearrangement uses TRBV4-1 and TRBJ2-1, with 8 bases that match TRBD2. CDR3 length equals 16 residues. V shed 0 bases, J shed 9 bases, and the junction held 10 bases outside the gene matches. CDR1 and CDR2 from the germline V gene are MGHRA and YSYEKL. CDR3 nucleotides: TGCGCCAGCAGCCAAGATACCCCGACTAGCGTTGGTGAGCAGTTCTTC. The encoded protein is CASSQDTPTSVGEQFF.

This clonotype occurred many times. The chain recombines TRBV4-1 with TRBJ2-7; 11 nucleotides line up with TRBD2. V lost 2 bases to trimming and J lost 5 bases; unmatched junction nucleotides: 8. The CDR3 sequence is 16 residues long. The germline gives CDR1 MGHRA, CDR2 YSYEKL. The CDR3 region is CASSQRFVLAGDEQYF. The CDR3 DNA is TGCGCCAGCAGCCAAAGATTTGTACTAGCGGGAGACGAGCAGTACTTC.

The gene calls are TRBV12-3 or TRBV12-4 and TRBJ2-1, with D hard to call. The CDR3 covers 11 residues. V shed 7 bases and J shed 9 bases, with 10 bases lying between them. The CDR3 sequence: CASTLASEQFF. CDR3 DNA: TGTGCCAGCACTTTGGCGAGTGAGCAGTTCTTC.

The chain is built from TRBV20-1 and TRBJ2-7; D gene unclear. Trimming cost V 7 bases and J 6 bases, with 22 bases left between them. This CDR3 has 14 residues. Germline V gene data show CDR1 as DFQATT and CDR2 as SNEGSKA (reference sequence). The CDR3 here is CSVSPPNSLSEQYF. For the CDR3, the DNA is TGCAGTGTCTCACCCCCAAACTCTTTATCCGAGCAGTACTTC.

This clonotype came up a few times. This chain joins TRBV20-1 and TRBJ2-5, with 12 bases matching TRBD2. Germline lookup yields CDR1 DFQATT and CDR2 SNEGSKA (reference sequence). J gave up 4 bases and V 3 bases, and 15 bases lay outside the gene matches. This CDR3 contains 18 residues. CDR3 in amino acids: CSASLPKLAGGPRETQYF. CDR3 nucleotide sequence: TGCAGTGCTAGTCTACCTAAGCTAGCGGGAGGGCCCCGAGAGACCCAGTACTTC.

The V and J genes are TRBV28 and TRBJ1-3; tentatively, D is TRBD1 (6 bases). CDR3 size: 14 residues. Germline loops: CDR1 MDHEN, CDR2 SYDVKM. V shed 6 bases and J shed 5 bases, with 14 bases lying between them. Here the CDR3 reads CASSPPGHRNTIYF. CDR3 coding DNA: TGTGCCAGCAGCCCCCCGGGACACCGAAACACCATATATTTT.

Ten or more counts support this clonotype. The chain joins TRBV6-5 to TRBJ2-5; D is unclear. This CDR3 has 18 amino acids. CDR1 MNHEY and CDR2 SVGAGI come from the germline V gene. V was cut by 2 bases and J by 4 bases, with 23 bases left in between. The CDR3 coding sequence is TGTGCCAGCAGTTACACTGTAGGAACGGGTGGAAGGCTAGAGACCCAGTACTTC. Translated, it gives CASSYTVGTGGRLETQYF.

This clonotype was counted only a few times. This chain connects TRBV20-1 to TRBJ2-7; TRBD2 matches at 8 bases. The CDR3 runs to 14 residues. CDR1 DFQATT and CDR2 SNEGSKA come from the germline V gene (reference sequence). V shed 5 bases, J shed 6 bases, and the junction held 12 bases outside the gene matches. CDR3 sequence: CSAGKSGSKSEQYF. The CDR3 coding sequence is TGCAGTGCTGGCAAAAGCGGGAGTAAATCCGAGCAGTACTTC.

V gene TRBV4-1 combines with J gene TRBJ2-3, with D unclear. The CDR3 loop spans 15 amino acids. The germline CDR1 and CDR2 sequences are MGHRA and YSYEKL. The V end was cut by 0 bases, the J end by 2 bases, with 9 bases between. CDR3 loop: CASSQDFQFTDTQYF. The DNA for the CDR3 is TGCGCCAGCAGCCAAGATTTCCAATTCACAGATACGCAGTATTTT.

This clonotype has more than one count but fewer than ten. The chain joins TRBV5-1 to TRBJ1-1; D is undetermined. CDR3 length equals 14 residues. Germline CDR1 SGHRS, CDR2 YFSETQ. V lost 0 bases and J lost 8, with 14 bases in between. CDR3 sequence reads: CASSLASFSVEAFF. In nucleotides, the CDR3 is TGCGCCAGCAGCTTGGCCTCGTTTTCTGTAGAAGCTTTCTTT.

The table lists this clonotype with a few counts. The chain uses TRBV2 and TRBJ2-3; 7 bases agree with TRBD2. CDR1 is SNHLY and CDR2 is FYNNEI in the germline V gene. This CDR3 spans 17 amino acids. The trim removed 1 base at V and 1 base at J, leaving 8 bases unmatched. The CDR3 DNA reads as TGTGCCAGCAGTGAAGGCGGACTAGACAAGGGCACAGATACGCAGTATTTT. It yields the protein CASSEGGLDKGTDTQYF.

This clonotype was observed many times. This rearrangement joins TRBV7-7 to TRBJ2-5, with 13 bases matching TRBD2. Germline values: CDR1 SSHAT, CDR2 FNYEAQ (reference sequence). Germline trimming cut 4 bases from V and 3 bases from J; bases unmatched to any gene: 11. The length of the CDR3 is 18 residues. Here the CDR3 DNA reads TGTGCCAGCAGCTCAACCTTTTCCGGGACTAGCGGGGAAGAGACCCAGTACTTC. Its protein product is CASSSTFSGTSGEETQYF. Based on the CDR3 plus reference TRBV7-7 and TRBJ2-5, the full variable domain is GAGVSQSPRYKVTKRGQDVTLRCDPISSHATLYWYQQALGQGPEFLTYFNYEAQPDKSGLPSDRFSAERPEGSISTLTIQRTEQRDSAMYRCASSSTFSGTSGEETQYFGPGTRLLVL.

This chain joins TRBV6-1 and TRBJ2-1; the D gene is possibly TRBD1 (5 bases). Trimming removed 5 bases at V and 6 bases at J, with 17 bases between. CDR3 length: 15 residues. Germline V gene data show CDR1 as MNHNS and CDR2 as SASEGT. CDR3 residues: CASSTGQKAPNEQFF. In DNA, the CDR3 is TGTGCCAGCAGTACAGGACAAAAAGCCCCCAATGAGCAGTTCTTC.

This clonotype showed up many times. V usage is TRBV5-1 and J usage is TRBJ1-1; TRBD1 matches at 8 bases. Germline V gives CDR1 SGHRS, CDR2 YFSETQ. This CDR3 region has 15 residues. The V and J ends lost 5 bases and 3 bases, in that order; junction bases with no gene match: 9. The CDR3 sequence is CASSTYRGQDTEAFF. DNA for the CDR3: TGCGCCAGCAGTACATACAGGGGACAGGACACTGAAGCTTTCTTT. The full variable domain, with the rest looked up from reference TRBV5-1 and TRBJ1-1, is KAGVTQTPRYLIKTRGQQVTLSCSPISGHRSVSWYQQTPGQGLQFLFEYFSETQRNKGNFPGRFSGRQFSNSRSEMNVSTLELGDSALYLCASSTYRGQDTEAFFGQGTRLTVV.

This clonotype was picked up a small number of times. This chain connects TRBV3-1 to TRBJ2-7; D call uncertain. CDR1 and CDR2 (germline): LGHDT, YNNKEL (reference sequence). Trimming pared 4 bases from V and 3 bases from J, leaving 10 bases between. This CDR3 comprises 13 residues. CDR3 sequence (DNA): TGTGCCAGCAGCCCCGGGTCACTCTACGAGCAGTACTTC. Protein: CASSPGSLYEQYF.

CDR3 amino acids: CASSEPGVEGTEAFF. The CDR3 coding sequence is TGTGCCAGCAGCGAACCGGGGGTCGAAGGAACTGAAGCTTTCTTT. The rearrangement joins TRBV7-9 to TRBJ1-1; TRBD1 might be the D (5 bases). The V end lost 5 bases, the J end lost 5 bases, and 18 bases lay between the germline ends. The CDR3 length is 15 residues. CDR1 and CDR2 (germline): SEHNR, FQNEAQ (reference sequence).

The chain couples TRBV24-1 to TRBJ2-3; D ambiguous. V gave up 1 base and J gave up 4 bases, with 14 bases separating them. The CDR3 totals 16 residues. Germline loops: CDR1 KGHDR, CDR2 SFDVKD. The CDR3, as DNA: TGTGCCACCAGTGATTTTGGTACAAGGGTGGCAGATACGCAGTATTTT. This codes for CATSDFGTRVADTQYF.

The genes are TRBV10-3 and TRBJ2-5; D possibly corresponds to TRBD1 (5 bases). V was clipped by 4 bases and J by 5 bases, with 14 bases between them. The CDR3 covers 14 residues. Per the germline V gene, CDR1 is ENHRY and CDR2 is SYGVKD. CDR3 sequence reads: CAISVEGATETQYF. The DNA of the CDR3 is TGTGCCATCAGTGTAGAAGGGGCCACGGAGACCCAGTACTTC.

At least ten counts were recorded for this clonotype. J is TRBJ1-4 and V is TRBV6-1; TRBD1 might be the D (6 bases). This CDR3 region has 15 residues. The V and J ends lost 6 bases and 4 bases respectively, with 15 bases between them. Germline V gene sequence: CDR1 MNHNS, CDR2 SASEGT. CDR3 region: CASSQYRAVNEKLFF. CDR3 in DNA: TGTGCCAGCAGCCAGTACAGGGCAGTTAATGAAAAACTGTTTTTT.